One and the same sample provided the 24 T cell receptor beta chains below, sequenced in a study of cytomegalovirus exposure and HLA in healthy donors. Profiling relied on immunoSEQ multiplex PCR, and the TCRdb table lists in-frame clones only, not all of them. The sample yields some 180,000 clones, 81% seen once. Sequences were obtained from PBMCs. The source of these receptors is a woman in her twenties or thirties in good health and CMV-seronegative.

The chain links TRBV25-1 to TRBJ1-1, with 7 bases matching TRBD1. Per the germline V gene, CDR1 is MGHDK and CDR2 is SYGVNS. The CDR3 extends over 13 amino acids. V lost 4 bases to trimming and J lost 6 bases; unmatched junction nucleotides: 5. DNA of the CDR3: TGTGCCAGCAGTGTAAACAGGGGCGCTGAAGCTTTCTTT. It translates to CASSVNRGAEAFF.

The chain has TRBV5-6 and TRBJ2-1; D remains ambiguous. CDR3 length: 10 residues. CDR1 SGHDT and CDR2 YYEEEE come from the germline V gene. V lost 4 bases, J lost 11 bases, and 7 bases lay in between. CDR3 residues: CASSARKQFF. Here the CDR3 DNA reads TGTGCCAGCAGCGCGAGGAAGCAGTTCTTC.

This sequence joins TRBV10-3 and TRBJ1-4; 9 bases are shared with TRBD1. Trimming took 10 bases from V and 5 from J; bases not matched to a gene: 2. Germline V lookup: CDR1 ENHRY, CDR2 SYGVKD. This CDR3 has 12 amino acids. CDR3 region: CATGQGNEKLFF. As DNA, the CDR3 is TGTGCCACCGGACAGGGGAATGAAAAACTGTTTTTT.

This clone appeared once. This chain uses TRBV18 with TRBJ1-1, with a possible D match to TRBD1 (5 bases). Germline V CDR1 and CDR2: KGHSH, LQKENI. The V end lost 3 bases, the J end lost 5 bases, and 16 bases lay between the germline ends. This CDR3 is built from 15 residues. Written as DNA, the CDR3 is TGTGCCAGCTCACCTCAGGCGGCGGGGGGAACTGAAGCTTTCTTT. Translated: CASSPQAAGGTEAFF.

The V gene is TRBV14, the J gene TRBJ1-1; perhaps TRBD1 as D (5 bases). The germline V gene has CDR1 SGHDN and CDR2 FVKESK. The CDR3 spans 15 residues. Trimming cost V 6 bases and J 0 bases, with 14 bases left between them. CDR3 DNA sequence: TGTGCCAGCAGTCCCTGGCGGGGGATGAACACTGAAGCTTTCTTT. It is translated as CASSPWRGMNTEAFF.

The genes are TRBV10-1 and TRBJ2-7; TRBD1 matches at 8 bases. Germline-derived CDR1 and CDR2 are WNHNN and SYGVQD (reference sequence). This CDR3 has 18 residues. Unmatched junction bases numbered 12, after V lost 0 bases and J lost 2 bases. This CDR3 is CASSESSSGQGLPYEQYF. DNA of the CDR3: TGCGCCAGCAGTGAGTCGTCCTCCGGACAGGGACTCCCCTACGAGCAGTACTTC.

This sequence joins TRBV5-1 and TRBJ1-3; the D gene is possibly TRBD1 (5 bases). CDR1 is SGHRS and CDR2 is YFSETQ in the germline V gene. V lost 8 bases and J 0 bases, leaving 18 bases between the germline ends. This CDR3 spans 16 amino acids. The CDR3 nucleotides read TGCGCCAGTACCCTGGGAACAGGAAACTCTGGAAACACCATATATTTT. Translated, it gives CASTLGTGNSGNTIYF.

The genes are TRBV10-1 and TRBJ2-3, with D possibly being TRBD1 (5 bases). CDR3 size: 16 residues. Per the germline V gene, CDR1 is WNHNN and CDR2 is SYGVQD (reference sequence). V lost 4 bases and J lost 0, with 14 bases in between. The CDR3 protein is CASSGIDSPSTDTQYF. The CDR3 bases are TGCGCCAGCAGTGGGATCGACAGTCCTAGCACAGATACGCAGTATTTT.

This clone is a singleton in its sample. The chain uses TRBV10-2 and TRBJ2-3, with 9 nucleotides matching TRBD2. The CDR3 has 16 amino acids. Germline CDR1 WSHSY, CDR2 SAAADI. Unmatched junction bases numbered 4, after V lost 1 base and J lost 2 bases. The chain's CDR3 is CASSEWLAGTTDTQYF. CDR3 nucleotide sequence: TGCGCCAGCAGTGAGTGGCTAGCGGGAACCACAGATACGCAGTATTTT.

The genes are TRBV5-1 and TRBJ2-1; 14 bases align to TRBD2. The CDR3 covers 16 residues. CDR1 and CDR2 from the germline V gene are SGHRS and YFSETQ. J was trimmed by 8 bases and V by 4 bases; bases with no gene match: 8. The CDR3 DNA follows: TGCGCCAGCAGCCCTGGGACTAGCGGGAGTAATCATGAGCAGTTCTTC. It specifies CASSPGTSGSNHEQFF.

The chain employs TRBV5-1 and TRBJ2-7, with 12 bases aligning to TRBD2. Germline V CDR1 and CDR2: SGHRS, YFSETQ. The junction had 4 bases not matched to a gene; V was cut back by 5 bases and J by 4 bases. CDR3 length: 14 amino acids. The chain's CDR3 is CASSPGTSGYEQYF. The DNA for the CDR3 is TGCGCCAGCAGTCCTGGGACTAGCGGGTACGAGCAGTACTTC.

The chain combines TRBV7-2 with TRBJ1-3, with D uncertain. V shed 5 bases and J shed 3 bases, with 11 bases lying between them. CDR3 size: 14 residues. Germline values: CDR1 SGHTA, CDR2 FQGNSA. CDR3 sequence (DNA): TGTGCCAGCAGCCGGTCAACGGGTGGAAACACCATATATTTT. Residues: CASSRSTGGNTIYF. The full variable domain, rest sourced from reference TRBV7-2 and TRBJ1-3, is GAGVSQSPSNKVTEKGKDVELRCDPISGHTALYWYRQSLGQGLEFLIYFQGNSAPDKSGLPSDRFSAERTGGSVSTLTIQRTQQEDSAVYLCASSRSTGGNTIYFGEGSWLTVV.

The chain joins TRBV5-4 to TRBJ2-7; 9 bases are shared with TRBD1. With 0 bases clipped from V and 4 bases from J, the junction kept 5 bases outside the gene matches. From germline, CDR1 is SGHNT and CDR2 YYREEE (reference sequence). CDR3 length equals 15 residues. The CDR3 bases are TGTGCCAGCAGCTTGGAGGGACAGGGTGGGTACGAGCAGTACTTC. Amino acids: CASSLEGQGGYEQYF. The full variable domain, in which reference TRBV5-4 and TRBJ2-7 provide the parts outside the CDR3, is ETGVTQSPTHLIKTRGQQVTLRCSSQSGHNTVSWYQQALGQGPQFIFQYYREEENGRGNFPPRFSGLQFPNYSSELNVNALELDDSALYLCASSLEGQGGYEQYFGPGTRLTVT.

The genes are TRBV27 and TRBJ1-1; 8 bases fit TRBD1. Trimming took 10 bases from V and 4 from J; bases not matched to a gene: 8. Looked up from germline, CDR1 is MNHEY and CDR2 is SMNVEV (reference sequence). This CDR3 is built from 13 residues. The CDR3 nucleotides read TGTGCCACCAGGACAGGGTTGACCACTGAAGCTTTCTTT. This sequence encodes CATRTGLTTEAFF.

This clone was seen a few times. This sequence joins TRBV6-1 and TRBJ1-3; no clear D gene. With 3 bases removed from V and 0 bases from J, the gap between germline ends came to 9 bases. Germline loops: CDR1 MNHNS, CDR2 SASEGT. The CDR3 runs to 15 residues. CDR3 nucleotide sequence: TGTGCCAGCAGTGAGTGGGAGAACTCTGGAAACACCATATATTTT. It is translated as CASSEWENSGNTIYF.

The rearrangement links TRBV19 to TRBJ2-1; 10 bases fit TRBD2. The CDR3 covers 14 residues. Germline V gene lookup returns CDR1 LNHDA and CDR2 SQIVND (reference sequence). V lost 1 base to trimming and J lost 10 bases; unmatched junction nucleotides: 4. DNA of the CDR3: TGTGCCAGTAGTATAGTAGCGGGAGGCGAGGAGCAGTTCTTC. Protein: CASSIVAGGEEQFF.

V and J are TRBV27 and TRBJ1-1; D unresolved. Trimming cost V 6 bases and J 10 bases, with 15 bases left between them. Germline loops: CDR1 MNHEY, CDR2 SMNVEV (reference sequence). The CDR3 totals 12 residues. CDR3 amino acids: CASRTGAVRAFF. In DNA, the CDR3 is TGTGCCAGCAGAACCGGAGCTGTTCGAGCTTTCTTT.

This clone was observed a few times. CDR3 protein: CSAQGYGYTF. The CDR3 coding sequence is TGCAGTGCGCAGGGCTATGGCTACACCTTC. The V call is TRBV20-1, the J call TRBJ1-2, with D tentatively TRBD1 (5 bases). V gave up 6 bases and J gave up 4 bases, with 6 bases separating them. This CDR3 is built from 10 residues. CDR1 and CDR2 from the germline V gene are DFQATT and SNEGSKA (reference sequence).

CDR3 DNA: TGTGCCAGCTCACGGGACAGGGTATATCAGCCCCAGCATTTT. Translated, it gives CASSRDRVYQPQHF. The J gene is TRBJ1-5, the V gene TRBV18; 9 bases agree with TRBD1. Germline trimming cut 4 bases from V and 5 bases from J; bases unmatched to any gene: 3. CDR1 is KGHSH, CDR2 LQKENI, per germline. The CDR3 covers 14 residues.

This clone was observed a handful of times. V and J are TRBV27 and TRBJ1-5; 8 nucleotides agree with TRBD1. CDR3 size: 15 residues. The trim removed 2 bases at V and 3 bases at J, leaving 3 bases unmatched. Germline CDR1 and CDR2: MNHEY and SMNVEV (reference sequence). The CDR3 is CASSLQTGVNQPQHF. CDR3 in DNA: TGTGCCAGCAGTTTACAGACAGGGGTCAATCAGCCCCAGCATTTT.

J is TRBJ2-7 and V is TRBV14; D might be TRBD1 (6 bases). The CDR3 totals 15 residues. From germline, CDR1 is SGHDN and CDR2 FVKESK. Trimming removed 4 bases at V and 4 bases at J, with 17 bases between. The chain's CDR3 is CASSRSDRPLYEQYF. In DNA form, the CDR3 reads TGTGCCAGCAGCCGTAGCGACAGGCCTCTGTACGAGCAGTACTTC.

This clone has a handful of counts. The genes are TRBV11-2 and TRBJ1-2; TRBD1 matches 8 bases. CDR1 is SGHAT and CDR2 is FQNNGV in the germline V gene. V trimming: 5 bases; J trimming: 4 bases; junction bases outside the gene matches: 3. This CDR3 is 13 amino acids long. CDR3 sequence: CASSVGQGYGYTF. The CDR3 DNA reads as TGTGCCAGCAGCGTTGGACAGGGCTATGGCTACACCTTC.

The rearrangement links TRBV7-9 to TRBJ2-7; 8 nucleotides agree with TRBD1. CDR3 length: 14 residues. Germline assignment: CDR1 SEHNR and CDR2 FQNEAQ (reference sequence). V lost 3 bases to trimming and J lost 7 bases; unmatched junction nucleotides: 8. CDR3 loop: CASSFGQGAGEQYF. DNA for the CDR3: TGTGCCAGCAGCTTCGGACAGGGCGCAGGGGAGCAGTACTTC.

The rearrangement joins TRBV5-4 to TRBJ1-1; 7 nucleotides agree with TRBD1. Germline V gene data show CDR1 as SGHNT and CDR2 as YYREEE (reference sequence). Unmatched junction bases numbered 10, after V lost 0 bases and J lost 8 bases. This CDR3 is built from 15 residues. The CDR3 region has the DNA TGTGCCAGCAGCTTGGCGACAAGACAGGGCGCGGAAGCTTTCTTT. It codes for CASSLATRQGAEAFF.